This T cell receptor beta chain originates from a study of spatial heterogeneity in lung cancer. At the level of the study: Sequence detection consistently recorded a greater number of beta-chain than alpha-chain sequences. General study results and limits: One measure, the expanded intratumoral alpha and beta TCR count, tracked tumor mutation counts. Alpha chain coverage of tumor T cells was estimated at about 7%, and beta chain coverage at around 14%.

At least ten counts were recorded for this clonotype. Its target is not known. Found in a library prepared for alpha chains, this beta chain is an off-target read, and its abundance has little meaning. TCRdb fed the 5' RACE reads into MiXCR, producing one record per CDR3 protein. The data hold 18,000 or so distinct CDR3 sequences, with 5.8% observed a single time. The time point is: sample taken at primary tumor resection. Whole RNA from tumor, nontumor lung or frozen PBMC was sequenced unsorted. Trimming removed 4 bases from V and 0 bases from J; junction bases left unmatched: 7. This CDR3 is 20 amino acids long. In germline, CDR1 is MNHEY, CDR2 SMNVEV (reference sequence).

The V and J genes are TRBV27 and TRBJ2-6, with 15 nucleotides matching TRBD2. Sequencing used lung tumor tissue, obtained at surgery. The clonotype comes from a female donor with early-stage non-small cell lung cancer. CDR3: CASSYAGLAGGGSGANVLTF. The CDR3, as DNA: TGTGCCAGCAGTTATGCGGGACTAGCGGGAGGCGGCTCTGGGGCCAACGTCCTGACTTTC.